What follows is one T cell receptor (beta chain) and its context. The entry originates in a study of T-cell memory formation after mild COVID-19. Each CDR3 protein is one row after TCRdb ran MiXCR on the 5' RACE reads. The sample carries around 530,000 distinct CDR3 sequences, about 20% recorded once. Trimming removed 6 bases at V and 9 bases at J, with 28 bases between. The CDR3 is 17 residues long. Per the germline V gene, CDR1 is SGDLS and CDR2 is YYNGEE. The rearrangement joins TRBV9 to TRBJ2-1, with D hard to call. The receptor comes from an adult woman who had mild COVID-19 (a few samples of this study predate the infection). Cell type and time point are not known. The sequencing input was PBMCs or a T cell subset sorted from them (not recorded which). The CDR3 loop reads CASNNPSGWGLRSEQFF. The CDR3 bases are TGTGCCAGCAATAATCCCTCGGGCTGGGGTTTAAGGAGTGAGCAGTTCTTC.